This TCR beta chain was sequenced in a study of beta chain features in type 1 diabetes (dated by TCRdb to about 2018). Study-wide context: Patients and healthy donors did not differ in mean age, gender distribution, total cell number or subset yield. A total of around 110,000,000 sorted cells were examined across all samples, and RNA yield correlated strongly with the number of cells per subset. In the study, TCRB repertoires of sorted circulating CD4+ T cell subsets from recently diagnosed type 1 diabetes patients were compared with those of matched healthy donors. Naive and central memory subsets were obtained from all 30 or so donors, but regulatory and stem cell-like memory subsets were isolated from only 8 patients and roughly 8 healthy donors.

The High Capacity cDNA Reverse Transcription Kit was used to reverse transcribe all of the isolated RNA, meaning that expressed TCRB transcripts were what got sequenced. Deep immunoSEQ sequencing was applied to naive, central memory and regulatory T cell samples, giving an average of roughly 3.6 million total reads per sample. Sorted cells were lysed in RLT buffer, and RNA was extracted using DNase-treated RNeasy Micro or Mini kits according to cell number. Each cell subset was processed separately to prevent cross-contamination, with patient and healthy donor samples processed together. Using the immunoSEQ multiplex PCR, TCRB sequences were amplified from cDNA into 87-bp fragments spanning the CDR3 region. The amplicons were sequenced using the Illumina HiSeq platform. As for the authors' bioinformatics: PCR bias was corrected computationally using synthetic template baselines, and reads within Hamming distance 2 were collapsed, with unmergeable singletons discarded. Reads were aligned against IMGT so that V, D and J genes, CDR3 length and insertions or deletions at six rearrangement sites could be assigned. Within each subset, clonotype counts were normalized to sorted cell number, and only after that were true diversity and Gini coefficients computed with the tcR R package. Repertoire sharing was quantified using the overlap coefficient calculated on TCRB nucleotide sequences. TCRdb carries this immuneACCESS record with in-frame sequences only. Its versions omit some clonotypes, under half of them owing to an unresolved V gene in the studies checked, with the rest unexplained. The V and J calls and clone size come from that table; D and trimming were worked out from the DNA. The table for this sample lists approximately 44,000 clones; roughly 70% of them were counted only once. The ten largest clonotypes hold 2% to 2.5% of the sample.

From each donor, a single peripheral blood sample of about 120 mL on average was drawn into heparinised tubes. A BD FACSAria II and a panel including CD45RO, CCR7, CD25, CD127, CD95 and CD27 were used to sort naive, central memory, regulatory and stem cell-like memory CD4+ T cells. A purity above 98% was achieved for all sorted populations. PBMCs were isolated right away by Lymphoprep density gradient centrifugation and were stained directly, without culture. So that batch effects would be minimized, each experiment stained and sorted samples in pairs, pairing one healthy donor with one patient. A note on this clone: Its antigen is still unknown. Germline and junction disagree at one end, which may indicate a read error.

Measured from the cysteine to the phenylalanine, the CDR3 is 15 residues long. Just CDR3 DNA is preserved here, 45 bases in frame from base 1. From a lookup of the germline V gene (reference sequence), CDR1 and CDR2 are SSHAT and FNYEAQ. Study-level results and caveats: At VDJ recombination sites, patients with type 1 diabetes made fewer insertions and deleted more nucleotides, a pattern implying thymic rearrangement abnormalities. Sequencing cDNA rather than genomic DNA could over-represent highly expressing activated cells, although activation and CD3 levels did not differ between groups. Naive, central memory and regulatory TCRB repertoires appeared to be more alike among patients than among healthy donors. A moderate but significant shortening of TCRB CDR3 length was observed in type 1 diabetes patients in all four CD4+ subsets. HLA sub-analyses involved small numbers of individuals, so any influence of HLA type on TCRB rearrangement remained unresolved. PCR may preferentially amplify shorter templates, but because patient and control samples were amplified and corrected together, any resulting skew would affect both groups equally.

Sequencing used Tregs from blood. The intended sense of this specimen's cell subset or site label: regulatory CD4+ T cells. The TCR originated in a woman under 30 with type 1 diabetes. The rearrangement joined TRBV7-7 to TRBJ2-7, with the identity of the D gene unclear. The CDR3 has the sequence CASSLYPGPTYEQYF. The base sequence is TGTGCTAGCAGCCTATACCCTGGGCCGACCTACGAGCAGTACTTC.